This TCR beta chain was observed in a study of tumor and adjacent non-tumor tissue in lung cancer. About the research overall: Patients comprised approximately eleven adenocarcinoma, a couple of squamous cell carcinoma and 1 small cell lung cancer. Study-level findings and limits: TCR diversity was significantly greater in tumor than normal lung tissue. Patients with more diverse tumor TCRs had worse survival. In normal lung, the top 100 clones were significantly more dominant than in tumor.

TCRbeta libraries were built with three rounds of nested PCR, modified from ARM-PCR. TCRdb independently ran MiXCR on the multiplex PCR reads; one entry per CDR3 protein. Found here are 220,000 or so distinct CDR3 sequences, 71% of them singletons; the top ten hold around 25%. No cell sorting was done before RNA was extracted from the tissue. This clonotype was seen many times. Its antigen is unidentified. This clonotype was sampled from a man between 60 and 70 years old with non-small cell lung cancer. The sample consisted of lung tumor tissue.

The chain's CDR3 is CASSPAGNIQYF. The CDR3 coding sequence is TGTGCCAGCAGTCCGGCAGGAAACATTCAGTACTTC. The chain combines TRBV12-3 or TRBV12-4 with TRBJ2-4; no clear D. The CDR3 is 12 amino acids. Trimming took off 5 bases at V and 6 bases at J, with 8 bases between the two ends.